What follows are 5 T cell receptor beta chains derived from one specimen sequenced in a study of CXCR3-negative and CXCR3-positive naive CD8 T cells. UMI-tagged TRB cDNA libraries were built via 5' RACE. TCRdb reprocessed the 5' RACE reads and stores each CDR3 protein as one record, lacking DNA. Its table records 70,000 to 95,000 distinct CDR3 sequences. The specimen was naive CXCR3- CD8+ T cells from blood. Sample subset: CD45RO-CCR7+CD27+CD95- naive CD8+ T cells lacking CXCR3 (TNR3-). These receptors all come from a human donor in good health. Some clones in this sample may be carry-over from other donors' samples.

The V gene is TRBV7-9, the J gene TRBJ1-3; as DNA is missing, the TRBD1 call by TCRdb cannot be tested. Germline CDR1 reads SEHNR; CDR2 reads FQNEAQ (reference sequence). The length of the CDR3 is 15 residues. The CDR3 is CASSQERDLGNTIYF.

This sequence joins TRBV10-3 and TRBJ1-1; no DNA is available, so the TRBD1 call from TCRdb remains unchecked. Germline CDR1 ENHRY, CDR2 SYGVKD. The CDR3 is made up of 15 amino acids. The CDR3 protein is CAISEGTGLNTEAFF.

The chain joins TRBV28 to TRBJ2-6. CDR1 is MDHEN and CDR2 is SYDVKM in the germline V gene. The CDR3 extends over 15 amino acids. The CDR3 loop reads CASNAASSGANVLTF.

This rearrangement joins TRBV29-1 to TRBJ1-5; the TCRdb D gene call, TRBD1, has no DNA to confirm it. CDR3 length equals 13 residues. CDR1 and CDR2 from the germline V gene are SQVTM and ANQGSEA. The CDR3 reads CSVAGLGNQPQHF.

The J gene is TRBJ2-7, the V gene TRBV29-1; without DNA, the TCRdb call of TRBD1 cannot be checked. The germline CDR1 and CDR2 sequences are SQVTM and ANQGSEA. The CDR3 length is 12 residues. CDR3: CSVVVQGYEQYF.